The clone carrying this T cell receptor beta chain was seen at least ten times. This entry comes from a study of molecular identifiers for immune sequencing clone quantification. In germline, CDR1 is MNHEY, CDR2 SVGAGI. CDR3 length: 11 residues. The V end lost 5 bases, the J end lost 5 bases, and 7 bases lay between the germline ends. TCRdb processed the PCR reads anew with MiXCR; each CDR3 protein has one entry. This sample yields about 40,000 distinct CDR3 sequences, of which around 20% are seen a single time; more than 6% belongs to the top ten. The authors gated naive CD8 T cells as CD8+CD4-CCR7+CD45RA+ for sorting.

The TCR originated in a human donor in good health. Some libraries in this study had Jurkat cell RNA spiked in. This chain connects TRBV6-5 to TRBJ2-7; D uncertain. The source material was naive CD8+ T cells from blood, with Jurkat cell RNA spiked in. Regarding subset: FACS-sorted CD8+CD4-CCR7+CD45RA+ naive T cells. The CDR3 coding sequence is TGTGCCAGCAGTCTCAATGACGAGCAGTACTTC. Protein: CASSLNDEQYF.